This T cell receptor beta chain was identified in a study of blood T cell repertoires in COVID-19. Across the study: Acute and convalescent COVID-19 specimens originated in the United States, Italy and Spain.

TCRdb's table, derived via immunoSEQ multiplex PCR, lists solely in-frame clones and lacks some. The top ten clones hold approximately 4.8% of a sample with fewer than 250,000 clones, roughly four fifths of them seen once. In germline, CDR1 is SGHRS, CDR2 YFSETQ. Trimming removed 0 bases from V and 4 bases from J, with 15 bases in between. CDR3 size: 16 residues. Sequenced sample: peripheral blood. This sequence joins TRBV5-1 and TRBJ2-3; D is possibly TRBD1 (6 bases). The origin of this receptor is a woman in her seventies with acute or convalescent COVID-19. CDR3 in DNA: TGCGCCAGCAGCTTGGCCGTGAGGGGGTCATCAGATACGCAGTATTTT. This translates into CASSLAVRGSSDTQYF. Filled out from reference TRBV5-1 and TRBJ2-3, the complete variable domain reads KAGVTQTPRYLIKTRGQQVTLSCSPISGHRSVSWYQQTPGQGLQFLFEYFSETQRNKGNFPGRFSGRQFSNSRSEMNVSTLELGDSALYLCASSLAVRGSSDTQYFGPGTRLTVL.